These 22 T cell receptor beta chains were sequenced from one sample in a study of T-cell memory formation after mild COVID-19 (dated by TCRdb to the early 2020s). Library generation was performed with 5' RACE. Sequencing instrument: Illumina NovaSeq 6000. TCRdb reprocessed the public reads (quality trimming at Q25 with fastp, clone calling with MiXCR) and kept in-frame beta chains. When rows share a CDR3 protein, they turn into one entry using the most common DNA and genes. The sample records 55,000 to 70,000 distinct CDR3 sequences, around a quarter of which are singletons. The biggest ten clones account for 43% of the sample. Sequencing used PBMCs or a T cell subset sorted from them (not recorded which). The receptors were sampled from a man aged 18 to 30 who had mild COVID-19 (a few samples of this study predate the infection). The sample titles of this study are shuffled in the database, so cell type and time point are left out; the donor was told from shared clones.

In this sample, this clonotype turned up a few times. V is TRBV3-1 and J is TRBJ2-3; TRBD2 matches 12 bases. The V segment lost 4 bases and the J segment 6 bases; nucleotides outside the gene matches: 11. This CDR3 spans 17 amino acids. CDR1 is LGHDT and CDR2 is YNNKEL in the germline V gene (reference sequence). The CDR3 DNA reads as TGTGCCAGCAGCCCTAGCGGGGGGGACATTCCATCGGATACGCAGTATTTT. It is translated as CASSPSGGDIPSDTQYF.

This clonotype was seen a few times. V is TRBV5-6 and J is TRBJ2-3; 9 bases line up with TRBD2. V shed 4 bases, J shed 2 bases, and the junction held 14 bases outside the gene matches. The CDR3 runs 18 residues. The germline gives CDR1 SGHDT, CDR2 YYEEEE. Here the CDR3 reads CASSPRASGVWTTDTQYF. CDR3 bases: TGTGCCAGCAGCCCCCGCGCTAGCGGGGTTTGGACCACAGATACGCAGTATTTT.

This sequence joins TRBV6-5 and TRBJ2-1; 7 bases are shared with TRBD1. In germline, CDR1 is MNHEY, CDR2 SVGAGI. The CDR3 totals 13 residues. With 5 bases clipped from V and 8 bases from J, the junction kept 6 bases outside the gene matches. CDR3 DNA: TGTGCCAGCAGTCCAGGGGGAGAGCATGAGCAGTTCTTC. Translated, it gives CASSPGGEHEQFF.

The CDR3 bases are TGTGCCAGCAGCCCGAGTAGCGGGAGGGCCACAGATACGCAGTATTTT. This translates into CASSPSSGRATDTQYF. The chain combines TRBV7-9 with TRBJ2-3, with TRBD2 matching 11 bases. CDR3 length: 16 amino acids. The J segment lost 2 bases and the V segment lost 5 bases, leaving 6 bases of the junction unmatched. Germline CDR1 and CDR2: SEHNR and FQNEAQ (reference sequence).

This clonotype was seen more than once but under ten times. The V call is TRBV7-2, the J call TRBJ2-3; D uncertain. This CDR3 region has 15 residues. V lost 7 bases to trimming and J lost 1 base, with 15 bases between them. The germline V gene has CDR1 SGHTA and CDR2 FQGNSA. The CDR3 here is CASTDVDRGTDTQYF. In DNA form, the CDR3 reads TGTGCCAGCACGGACGTCGATCGGGGCACAGATACGCAGTATTTT. Supplemented by reference TRBV7-2 and TRBJ2-3, the full variable domain reads GAGVSQSPSNKVTEKGKDVELRCDPISGHTALYWYRQSLGQGLEFLIYFQGNSAPDKSGLPSDRFSAERTGGSVSTLTIQRTQQEDSAVYLCASTDVDRGTDTQYFGPGTRLTVL.

CDR3 region: CASSDSRTSLFTDTQYF. The CDR3 coding sequence is TGCGCCAGCAGTGACTCCCGGACTAGCCTCTTCACAGATACGCAGTATTTT. This chain links TRBV10-2 with TRBJ2-3, with 8 bases fitting TRBD2. V lost 3 bases and J lost 2; bases outside the gene matches: 10. Germline V gene lookup returns CDR1 WSHSY and CDR2 SAAADI. This CDR3 contains 17 residues.

This clonotype was counted a few times. The J gene is TRBJ2-3, the V gene TRBV18; 7 bases are shared with TRBD2. The trim removed 6 bases at V and 6 bases at J, leaving 3 bases unmatched. The CDR3 covers 12 residues. CDR1 KGHSH and CDR2 LQKENI come from the germline V gene. The CDR3 loop is CASSGGSDTQYF. DNA for the CDR3: TGTGCCAGCTCGGGCGGGAGCGATACGCAGTATTTT.

The chain couples TRBV29-1 to TRBJ2-3; 8 positions agree with TRBD1. The CDR3 runs to 13 residues. In germline, CDR1 is SQVTM, CDR2 ANQGSEA. The ends lost 2 bases at V and 4 bases at J; junction bases unmatched: 2. This CDR3 reads CSVEQGAADTQYF. The CDR3 DNA reads as TGCAGCGTTGAACAGGGGGCGGCAGATACGCAGTATTTT.

J is TRBJ2-5 and V is TRBV7-9, with a weak D call TRBD1 (6 bases). V was shortened by 3 bases and J by 3 bases, with 17 bases between the two germline ends. This CDR3 is built from 16 residues. Germline V gives CDR1 SEHNR, CDR2 FQNEAQ (reference sequence). CDR3 loop: CASSFPTGPGEETQYF. In DNA form, the CDR3 reads TGTGCCAGCAGCTTCCCGACAGGTCCTGGAGAAGAGACCCAGTACTTC.

This chain connects TRBV3-1 to TRBJ1-5; D is ambiguous. The CDR3 runs 13 residues. Germline assignment: CDR1 LGHDT and CDR2 YNNKEL (reference sequence). With 0 bases removed from V and 4 bases from J, the gap between germline ends came to 4 bases. CDR3 sequence reads: CASSQERNQPQHF. The CDR3 DNA is TGTGCCAGCAGCCAAGAGCGGAATCAGCCCCAGCATTTT.

This clonotype was seen a handful of times. This chain connects TRBV20-1 to TRBJ1-1, with TRBD1 matching 12 bases. The CDR3 sequence is 14 residues long. The J segment lost 8 bases and the V segment lost 2 bases, leaving 6 bases of the junction unmatched. Germline V gives CDR1 DFQATT, CDR2 SNEGSKA (reference sequence). Written as DNA, the CDR3 is TGCAGTGCTAGAAACGCCGGGACAGGGGGCGAAGCTTTCTTT. Translating gives CSARNAGTGGEAFF.

V usage is TRBV20-1 and J usage is TRBJ2-7; D gene ambiguous. Trimming shortened V by 1 base and J by 4 bases, and 14 bases separated the two germline ends. The CDR3 has 14 residues. Germline loops: CDR1 DFQATT, CDR2 SNEGSKA (reference sequence). CDR3 bases: TGCAGTGCTAGAGGGGCAGAGCAGAAATACGAGCAGTACTTC. It translates to CSARGAEQKYEQYF.

This clonotype was counted a few times. This chain links TRBV18 with TRBJ2-2; D remains unclear. The CDR3 covers 20 residues. The V and J ends lost 3 bases and 7 bases respectively, with 30 bases between them. The V gene's germline CDR1 is KGHSH and CDR2 LQKENI. CDR3 sequence reads: CASSPLPSEPTFRFIGELFF. The CDR3 DNA is TGTGCCAGCTCACCTCTCCCGTCGGAACCCACGTTCCGGTTCATCGGGGAGCTGTTTTTT.

This clonotype is a singleton in its sample. This chain connects TRBV7-9 to TRBJ2-1, with a tentative D call TRBD1 (6 bases). Trimming removed 7 bases at V and 9 bases at J, with 10 bases between. The CDR3 has 11 residues. Per germline, CDR1 SEHNR and CDR2 FQNEAQ (reference sequence). CDR3 region: CASNQGSEQFF. DNA of the CDR3: TGTGCCAGCAACCAGGGGAGTGAGCAGTTCTTC. Drawing the rest from reference TRBV7-9 and TRBJ2-1, the complete variable domain is DTGVSQNPRHKITKRGQNVTFRCDPISEHNRLYWYRQTLGQGPEFLTYFQNEAQLEKSRLLSDRFSAERPKGSFSTLEIQRTEQGDSAMYLCASNQGSEQFFGPGTRLTVL.

A few counts support this clonotype. The chain employs TRBV19 and TRBJ2-7, with D unresolved. Deletions cut 10 bases from V and 3 bases from J, with 16 bases between. The germline V gene encodes CDR1 LNHDA and CDR2 SQIVND (reference sequence). The CDR3 is 13 amino acids. CDR3 bases: TGTGCCACCCAAGACACCAACGGCTACGAGCAGTACTTC. Translated, it gives CATQDTNGYEQYF.

The chain employs TRBV6-4 and TRBJ1-1; the D gene is possibly TRBD1 (5 bases). Germline V CDR1 and CDR2: MRHNA, SNTAGT. This CDR3 is built from 13 residues. Trimming shortened V by 2 bases and J by 2 bases, and 6 bases separated the two germline ends. The CDR3 bases are TGTGCCAGCAGTGACCGGGACAACACTGAAGCTTTCTTT. Its protein is CASSDRDNTEAFF.

The chain carries TRBV6-1 and TRBJ2-7, with D tentatively TRBD1 (5 bases). V was clipped by 4 bases and J by 3 bases, with 10 bases between them. Germline values: CDR1 MNHNS, CDR2 SASEGT. This CDR3 has 13 residues. CDR3 residues: CASSATRVYEQYV. Written as DNA, the CDR3 is TGTGCCAGCAGTGCGACCAGGGTCTACGAGCAGTACGTC.

This chain uses TRBV6-5 with TRBJ1-1; D may be TRBD1 (5 bases). Per germline, CDR1 MNHEY and CDR2 SVGAGI. V shed 8 bases and J shed 1 base, with 17 bases lying between them. This CDR3 is 15 amino acids long. The CDR3 region is CASGGRGSSNTEAFF. As DNA, the CDR3 is TGTGCCAGCGGAGGTAGGGGATCATCGAACACTGAAGCTTTCTTT.

There are a few counts of this clonotype. This chain uses TRBV11-2 with TRBJ2-1; 7 bases align to TRBD2. This CDR3 is 16 amino acids long. CDR1 is SGHAT, CDR2 FQNNGV, per germline. J was trimmed by 7 bases and V by 5 bases; bases with no gene match: 14. Written as DNA, the CDR3 is TGTGCCAGCAGCCGTCCCTCTAGCGGATTAAGTAATGAGCAGTTCTTC. It is translated as CASSRPSSGLSNEQFF.

There are a few counts of this clonotype. The chain links TRBV6-6 to TRBJ2-2; unclear D gene. This CDR3 is 12 amino acids long. Germline V lookup: CDR1 MNHNY, CDR2 SVGAGI (reference sequence). Deletions cut 5 bases from V and 0 bases from J, with 1 base between. CDR3 DNA: TGTGCCAGCAGTCCGAACACCGGGGAGCTGTTTTTT. The encoded protein is CASSPNTGELFF.

This clonotype was picked up a small number of times. V gene TRBV5-1 combines with J gene TRBJ2-7, with D possibly called TRBD1 or TRBD2 (5 bases each). CDR3 size: 15 residues. V was pared by 0 bases and J by 2 bases, with 12 bases between. Germline CDR1 and CDR2: SGHRS and YFSETQ. CDR3 in DNA: TGCGCCAGCAGCTTGGCCCGGGGCATCGCCTACGAGCAGTACTTC. Protein: CASSLARGIAYEQYF.

The gene calls are TRBV6-2 or TRBV6-3 and TRBJ2-1; D unclear. The V end was cut by 4 bases, the J end by 4 bases, with 11 bases between. Germline loops: CDR1 MNHEY, CDR2 SVGEGT. The CDR3 runs to 14 residues. The chain's CDR3 is CASSSRTPYNEQFF. CDR3 nucleotides: TGTGCCAGCAGTTCCCGCACACCTTACAATGAGCAGTTCTTC.